A single sample is the source of the 5 T cell receptor beta chains below, sequenced in a study of T cell repertoires in cytomegalovirus infection. From the reads, TCRdb called clonotypes with MiXCR, one entry per CDR3 protein. Of about 340,000 distinct CDR3 sequences in the sample, almost 30% were seen once. These TCRs' antigens remain unknown. Source: cultured PBMCs, taken from culture after CMV antigen stimulation. Receptors originate from a human donor in good health (CMV status not recorded). Some clones in this sample may be carry-over from other donors' samples.

The chain is built from TRBV18 and TRBJ2-1; D call uncertain. Deletions cut 2 bases from V and 9 bases from J, with 8 bases between. The germline V gene has CDR1 KGHSH and CDR2 LQKENI. The CDR3 covers 12 residues. CDR3: CASSPTAREQFF. The CDR3 nucleotides read TGTGCCAGCTCACCAACCGCGCGTGAGCAGTTCTTC.

CDR3 DNA sequence: TGTGCCAGCAGTCCGGGACTTAACATCGCCGGGGAGCTGTTTTTT. Its translation: CASSPGLNIAGELFF. This chain joins TRBV6-5 and TRBJ2-2; D possibly corresponds to TRBD2 (6 bases). V dropped 5 bases and J dropped 6 bases, with 16 bases sitting between them. This CDR3 contains 15 residues. Germline V gene data show CDR1 as MNHEY and CDR2 as SVGAGI.

This clonotype was detected a few times. The chain couples TRBV28 to TRBJ2-4; 13 nucleotides match TRBD2. Trimming removed 3 bases from V and 1 base from J; junction bases left unmatched: 6. The CDR3 runs to 18 residues. CDR1 MDHEN and CDR2 SYDVKM come from the germline V gene. This CDR3 is CASSLRTSGRTAKNIQYF. CDR3 nucleotides: TGTGCCAGCAGTTTGAGGACTAGCGGGAGAACCGCCAAAAACATTCAGTACTTC.

The table lists this clonotype with many counts. The V gene is TRBV7-2, the J gene TRBJ2-5; maybe TRBD2 (5 bases). The CDR3 runs 14 residues. Trimming removed 3 bases from V and 1 base from J, with 9 bases in between. Germline V gives CDR1 SGHTA, CDR2 FQGNSA. CDR3 nucleotide sequence: TGTGCCAGCAGCTTCGGGGTAATCCAAGAGACCCAGTACTTC. Its translation: CASSFGVIQETQYF.

This clonotype has only a few counts. This sequence joins TRBV7-2 and TRBJ2-3; D is unclear. With 3 bases removed from V and 1 base from J, the gap between germline ends came to 8 bases. Germline CDR1 SGHTA, CDR2 FQGNSA. There are 14 residues in the CDR3. CDR3 sequence (DNA): TGTGCCAGCAGCTTCGCCTTGGGCACAGATACGCAGTATTTT. Its translation is CASSFALGTDTQYF.